A selection of T cell receptor beta chains follows, all from one sample in a study of cytomegalovirus exposure and HLA in healthy donors. Measured with immunoSEQ multiplex PCR; TCRdb has only the in-frame clones, and not every one. Of over 200,000 clones detected, 82% appear once; the ten largest clones hold 5% to 6%. Sequenced sample: PBMCs. The receptors here all came from a woman between 35 and 50 years old in good health and CMV-seropositive. Each CDR3 is given with its conserved first and last residue. A D gene is named only where the DNA matches it firmly. Only some rows state a clone size, as once, few, many or a class for expanded clones.

>NA|TRBJ2-1|TRBV10-1|14|TRBD2
TGCGCCAGCAGTGGACTAGCGGGAGACAATGAGCAGTTCTTC
CASSGLAGDNEQFF
>NA|TRBJ2-2|TRBV6-5|15|TRBD1
TGTGCCAGCAGTCTAGACAGGGGGCTCACCGGGGAGCTGTTTTTT
CASSLDRGLTGELFF
>NA|TRBJ1-2|TRBV15|13|NA
TGTGCCACCAGCACGGGGGGGGACTATGGCTACACCTTC
CATSTGGDYGYTF
>NA|TRBJ2-7|TRBV29-1|16|TRBD2
TGCAGCGTCTCTCTAAGTCCGGCTGGCGGGAGTTACGAGCAGTACTTC
CSVSLSPAGGSYEQYF
>few|TRBJ2-7|TRBV6-6|14|TRBD2
TGTGCCAGCAGTTACGTAACTAGCGGGATAGAGCAGTACTTC
CASSYVTSGIEQYF
>NA|TRBJ2-7|TRBV9|13|TRBD1
TGTGCCAGCAGCGTACTCTCAGGGGGCGAGCAGTACTTC
CASSVLSGGEQYF
>NA|TRBJ2-3|TRBV9|14|NA
TGTGCCAGCAGCGTAGCTAGCGCACCCTATACGCAGTATTTT
CASSVASAPYTQYF
>NA|TRBJ1-2|TRBV7-2|14|NA
TGTGCCAGCAGCGTCATCAGGGGTGGGGATGGCTACACCTTC
CASSVIRGGDGYTF
>NA|TRBJ2-1|TRBV5-4|15|TRBD2
TGTGCCAGCAGTTTGTGGAGACTAGCGGGGAATGAGCAGTTCTTC
CASSLWRLAGNEQFF
>once|TRBJ2-1|TRBV4-3|16|TRBD2
TGCGCCAGCAGCCAAACCTATAGCGGGGGGCCAGCAGGGCAGTTCTTC
CASSQTYSGGPAGQFF
>NA|TRBJ1-2|TRBV27|14|NA
TGTGCCAGCAGTTTGCGCCCAGGGGTCAGTGGCTACACCTTC
CASSLRPGVSGYTF
>NA|TRBJ1-2|TRBV6-5|12|TRBD1
TGTGCCAGCAGGGGACAGTACTATGGCTACACCTTC
CASRGQYYGYTF
>few|TRBJ1-5|TRBV4-3|15|NA
TGCGCCAGCAGCCAAGATGGACAGACCAATCAGCCCCAGCATTTT
CASSQDGQTNQPQHF
>NA|TRBJ2-1|TRBV7-3|17|TRBD2
TGTGCCAGCAGCCCTCATCTCGCGAGCGGGAGGGGATCTGAGCAGTTCTTC
CASSPHLASGRGSEQFF
>NA|TRBJ1-2|TRBV30|12|NA
TGTGCCTGGAGTGTAAATGGAGGAGGCTACACCTTC
CAWSVNGGGYTF
>NA|TRBJ2-3|TRBV7-9|12|TRBD1
TGTTCCAGCAGCTTAGGGGGCGATACGCAGTATTTT
CSSSLGGDTQYF
>NA|TRBJ2-7|TRBV5-6|15|TRBD2
TGTGCCAGCAGCTTGGGGACTAGCGGCCTTGGGGAGCAGTACTTC
CASSLGTSGLGEQYF
>NA|TRBJ2-7|TRBV28|15|NA
TGTGCCAGCAGTTTACGGGGTTACCTGCTCTACGAGCAGTACTTC
CASSLRGYLLYEQYF
>NA|TRBJ2-5|TRBV5-1|15|TRBD2
TGCGCCAGCAGCTTGGGGGGGGGTATCGGAGAGACCCAGTACTTC
CASSLGGGIGETQYF
>NA|TRBJ2-1|TRBV19|14|NA
TGTGCCAGTAGGTGGGATCGGGAACGAAATGAGCAGTTCTTC
CASRWDRERNEQFF
>NA|TRBJ2-2|TRBV5-1|16|NA
TGCGCCAGCAGCTTGGATACGGGAGCGTACACCGGGGAGCTGTTTTTT
CASSLDTGAYTGELFF
>NA|TRBJ1-3|TRBV5-1|16|NA
TGCGCCAGCAGCCCCACCGGTGGGGGCGCTGGAAACACCATATATTTT
CASSPTGGGAGNTIYF
>few|TRBJ1-4|TRBV4-3|15|NA
TGCGCCAGCAGCCAAGATGGAGGGAGCGGTGAAAAACTGTTTTTT
CASSQDGGSGEKLFF
>NA|TRBJ1-1|TRBV27|15|NA
TGTGCCAGCAGTTTTCGCGGGACGTCTTACACTGAAGCTTTCTTT
CASSFRGTSYTEAFF
>NA|TRBJ2-1|TRBV9|15|NA
TGTGCCAGCAGCGTAGCCCAGGACTTCTACAATGAGCAGTTCTTC
CASSVAQDFYNEQFF
>NA|TRBJ1-4|TRBV10-3|14|NA
TGTGCCATCAGTGAGACAGGGAGTGGTGAAAAACTGTTTTTT
CAISETGSGEKLFF
>NA|TRBJ1-2|TRBV6-6|14|NA
TGTGCCAGCAGCTACGAGAGACAGTCCTATGACTACACCTTC
CASSYERQSYDYTF
>NA|TRBJ1-1|TRBV7-8|15|TRBD1
TGTGCCAGCAGTTCAGACAGGGGCGAGGGCACTGAAGCTTTCTTT
CASSSDRGEGTEAFF